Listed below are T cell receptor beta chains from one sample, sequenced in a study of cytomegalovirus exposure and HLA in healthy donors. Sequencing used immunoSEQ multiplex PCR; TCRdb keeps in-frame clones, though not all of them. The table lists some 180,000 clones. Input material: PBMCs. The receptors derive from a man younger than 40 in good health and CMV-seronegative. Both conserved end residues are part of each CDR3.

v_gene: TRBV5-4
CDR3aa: CASSPSGTGGVPSF

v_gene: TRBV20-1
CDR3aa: CTQQVNTEAFF

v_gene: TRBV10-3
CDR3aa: CAMGTGGTGELFF

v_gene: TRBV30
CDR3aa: CAWSVVLAGAQYF

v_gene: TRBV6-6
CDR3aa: CASSPQGAGNEQYF

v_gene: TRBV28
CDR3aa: CASSLVLDVELFF

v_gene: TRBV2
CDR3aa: CASTPGLGSYNEQFF

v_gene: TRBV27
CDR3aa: CASSLFLSRYNEQFF

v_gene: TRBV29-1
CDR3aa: CSVEWASGNTIYF

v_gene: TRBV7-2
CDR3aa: CASSLSRRGGSYEQYF

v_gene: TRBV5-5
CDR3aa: CASSRPGTGDNEQFF

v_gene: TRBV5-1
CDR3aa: CASSPGEGQETQYF

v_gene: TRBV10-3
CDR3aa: CAINRQGWNTEAFF

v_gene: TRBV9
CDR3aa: CASSASTGGSGNTIYF

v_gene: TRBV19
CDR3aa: CASSTHNEKLFF

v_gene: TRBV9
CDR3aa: CASSPGGPSLSYGYTF

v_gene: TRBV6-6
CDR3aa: CASSYSGVGGNTIYF

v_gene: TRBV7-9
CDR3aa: CASSSATLGRGYEQYF

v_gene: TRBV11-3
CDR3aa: CASSRDSSYNEQFF

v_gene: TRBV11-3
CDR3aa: CASSLALGAASFYEQYF

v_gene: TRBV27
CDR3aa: CASSFDTFYEQYF

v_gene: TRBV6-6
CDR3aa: CASSYSTTGYGYTF

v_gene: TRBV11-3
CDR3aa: CASSSGTSGGTGELFF

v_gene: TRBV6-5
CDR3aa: CASSSRAAGGNEQFF

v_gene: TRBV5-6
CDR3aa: CASSLGGRAFSSGANVLTF

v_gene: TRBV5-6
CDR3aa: CASSWDRFEQYF

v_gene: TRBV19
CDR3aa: CASASGDNEKLFF

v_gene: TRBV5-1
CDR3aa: CASSLWGLAGNNEQFF

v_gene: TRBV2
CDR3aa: CASSRDREGYGYTF

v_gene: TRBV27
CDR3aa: CASSSTLGLAGNYEQYF

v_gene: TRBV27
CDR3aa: CASGRQGGTDTQYF

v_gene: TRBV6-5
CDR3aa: CASSYSFAGSPYGYTF

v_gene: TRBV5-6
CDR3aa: CASSLARFTVAAQETQYF

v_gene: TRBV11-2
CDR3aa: CASSLVRANYGYTF

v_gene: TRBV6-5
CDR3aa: CASRDRDYGYTF

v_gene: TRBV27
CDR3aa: CASFRPNTEAFF

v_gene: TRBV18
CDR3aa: CASSPRRVEVRPGSPLHF

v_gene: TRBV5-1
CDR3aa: CASSQGQGLHEQFF

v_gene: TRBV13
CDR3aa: CASSSRTEDTDTQYF

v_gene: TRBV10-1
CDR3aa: CASSPSRDTDTQYF

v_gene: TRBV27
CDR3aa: CASSLTREGTEAFF

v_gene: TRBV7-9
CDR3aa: CASSLEGAEQYF

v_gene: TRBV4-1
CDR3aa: CASSQRDPWTSGGYEQYF

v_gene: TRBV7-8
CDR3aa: CASSLGSAGTHNEQFF

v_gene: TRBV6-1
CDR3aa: CASSEIRGSSGNTIYF

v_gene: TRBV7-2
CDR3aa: CASSRDRAGTEAFF

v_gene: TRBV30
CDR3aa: CAWSVQGTAYEQYF

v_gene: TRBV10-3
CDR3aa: CAISGNKDYANTGELFF

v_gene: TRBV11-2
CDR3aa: CASSLGAGSLPPGELFF

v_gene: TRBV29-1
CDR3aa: CSVGAEPQHF

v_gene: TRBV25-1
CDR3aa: CASSEGLAGGGEQFF